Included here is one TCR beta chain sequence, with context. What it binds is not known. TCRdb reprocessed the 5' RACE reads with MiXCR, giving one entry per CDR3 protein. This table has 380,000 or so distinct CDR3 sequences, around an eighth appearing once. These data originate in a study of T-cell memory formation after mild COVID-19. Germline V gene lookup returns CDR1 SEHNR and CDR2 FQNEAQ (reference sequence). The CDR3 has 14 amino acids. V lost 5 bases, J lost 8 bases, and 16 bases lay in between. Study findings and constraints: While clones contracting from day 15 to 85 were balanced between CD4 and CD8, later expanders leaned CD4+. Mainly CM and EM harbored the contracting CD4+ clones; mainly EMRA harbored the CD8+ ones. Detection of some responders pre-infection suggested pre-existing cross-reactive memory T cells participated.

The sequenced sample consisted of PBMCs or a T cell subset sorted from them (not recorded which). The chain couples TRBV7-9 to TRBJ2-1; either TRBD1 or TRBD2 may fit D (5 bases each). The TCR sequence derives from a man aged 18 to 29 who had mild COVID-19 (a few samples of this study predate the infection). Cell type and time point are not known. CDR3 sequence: CASSLSARGDEQFF. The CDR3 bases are TGTGCCAGCAGCCTCTCGGCCCGGGGCGATGAGCAGTTCTTC.